This T cell receptor (beta chain) was recovered during a study of T cell changes during pregnancy in multiple sclerosis. In its sample, this clone was seen once. TCRdb's table, derived via immunoSEQ multiplex PCR, lists solely in-frame clones and lacks some. Of around 60,000 clones listed, approximately 92% are singletons. The CDR3 has 14 residues. Germline-derived CDR1 and CDR2 are LNHDA and SQIVND (reference sequence). V lost 1 base to trimming and J lost 0 bases, with 6 bases between them. The origin of this receptor is a female donor with multiple sclerosis, enrolled in a pregnancy study. This chain connects TRBV19 to TRBJ1-1; D remains ambiguous. The source was peripheral blood, collected in the second trimester of pregnancy. Here the CDR3 reads CASSIGQMNTEAFF. DNA for the CDR3: TGTGCCAGTAGTATAGGGCAGATGAACACTGAAGCTTTCTTT.